This T cell receptor (beta chain) came from a study of CD8 T cells in Susac syndrome. CD8+ and CD4+ T cells from blood underwent TCR beta sequencing. CD8+ and CD4+ T cells were negatively isolated; TEMRA cells were FACS-enriched. CDR3 length equals 15 residues. The V gene lost 8 bases and the J gene lost 1 base, with 16 bases spanning the gap. CDR1 is SEHNR, CDR2 FQNEAQ, per germline (reference sequence). This clonotype was seen once. When the RNA was reverse transcribed, random hexamers were used with an input of about 0.5 to 1 ug. Multiplex immunoSEQ PCR targeted 54 Vbeta and 13 Jbeta TCR beta segments. TCRdb reprocessed the immunoSEQ multiplex PCR reads with MiXCR, giving one entry per CDR3 protein. The sample includes roughly 150,000 distinct CDR3 sequences, 94% seen only once; the top ten take roughly 0.2%.

Sequencing input: CD8+ T cells from PBMCs. The V call is TRBV7-9, the J call TRBJ2-3, with D possibly being TRBD1 or TRBD2 (5 bases each). The origin of this receptor is a human donor with multiple sclerosis. The CDR3, as DNA: TGTGCCAGCTCCCCCTGGGGGTATGGCACAGATACGCAGTATTTT. It yields the protein CASSPWGYGTDTQYF.